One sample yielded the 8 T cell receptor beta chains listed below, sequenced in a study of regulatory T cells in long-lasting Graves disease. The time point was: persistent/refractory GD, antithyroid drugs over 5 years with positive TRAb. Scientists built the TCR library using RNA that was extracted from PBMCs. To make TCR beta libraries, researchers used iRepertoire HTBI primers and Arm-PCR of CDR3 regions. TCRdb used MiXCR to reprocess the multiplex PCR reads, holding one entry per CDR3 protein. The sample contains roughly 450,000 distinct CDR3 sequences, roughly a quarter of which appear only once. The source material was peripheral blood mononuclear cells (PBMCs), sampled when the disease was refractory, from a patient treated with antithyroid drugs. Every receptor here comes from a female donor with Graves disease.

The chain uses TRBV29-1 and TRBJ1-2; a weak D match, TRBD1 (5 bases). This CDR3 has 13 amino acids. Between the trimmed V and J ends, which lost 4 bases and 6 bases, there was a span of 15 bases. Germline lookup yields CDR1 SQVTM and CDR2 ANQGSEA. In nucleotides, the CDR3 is TGCAGCGTTGGGTCTGCGGGGGGTCATGGCTACACCTTC. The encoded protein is CSVGSAGGHGYTF. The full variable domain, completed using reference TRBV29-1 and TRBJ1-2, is SAVISQKPSRDICQRGTSLTIQCQVDSQVTMMFWYRQQPGQSLTLIATANQGSEATYESGFVIDKFPISRPNLTFSTLTVSNMSPEDSSIYLCSVGSAGGHGYTFGSGTRLTVV.

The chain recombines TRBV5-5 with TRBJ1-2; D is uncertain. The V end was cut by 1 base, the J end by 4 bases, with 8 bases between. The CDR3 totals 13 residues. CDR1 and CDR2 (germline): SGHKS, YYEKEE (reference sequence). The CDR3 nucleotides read TGTGCCAGCAGCTTGCTGTCAGCCTATGGCTACACCTTC. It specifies CASSLLSAYGYTF.

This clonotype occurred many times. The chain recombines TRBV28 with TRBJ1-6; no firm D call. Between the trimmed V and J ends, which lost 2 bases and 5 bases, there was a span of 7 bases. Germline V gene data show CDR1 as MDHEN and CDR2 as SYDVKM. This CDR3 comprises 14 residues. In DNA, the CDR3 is TGTGCCAGCAGTTTAATGGCAGATAATTCACCCCTCCACTTT. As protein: CASSLMADNSPLHF.

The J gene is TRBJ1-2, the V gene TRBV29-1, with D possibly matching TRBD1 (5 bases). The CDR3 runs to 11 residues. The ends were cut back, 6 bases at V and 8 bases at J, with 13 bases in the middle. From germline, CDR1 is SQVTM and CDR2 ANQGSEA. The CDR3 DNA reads TGCAGCGTCCCCGATCGGGGGGGCTACACCTTC. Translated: CSVPDRGGYTF.

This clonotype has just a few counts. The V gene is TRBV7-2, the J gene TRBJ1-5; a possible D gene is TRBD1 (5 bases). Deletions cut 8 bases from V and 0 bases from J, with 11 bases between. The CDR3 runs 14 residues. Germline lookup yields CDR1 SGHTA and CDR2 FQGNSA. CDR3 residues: CASDPGYSNQPQHF. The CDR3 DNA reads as TGTGCCAGCGACCCAGGGTATAGCAATCAGCCCCAGCATTTT. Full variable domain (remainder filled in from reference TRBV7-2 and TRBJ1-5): GAGVSQSPSNKVTEKGKDVELRCDPISGHTALYWYRQSLGQGLEFLIYFQGNSAPDKSGLPSDRFSAERTGGSVSTLTIQRTQQEDSAVYLCASDPGYSNQPQHFGDGTRLSIL.

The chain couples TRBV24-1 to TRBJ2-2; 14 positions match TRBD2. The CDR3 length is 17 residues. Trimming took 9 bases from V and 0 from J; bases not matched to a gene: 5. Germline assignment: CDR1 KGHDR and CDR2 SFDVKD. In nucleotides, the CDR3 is TGTGCCACCGGGACTAGCGGGAGATACACGAACACCGGGGAGCTGTTTTTT. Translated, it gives CATGTSGRYTNTGELFF.

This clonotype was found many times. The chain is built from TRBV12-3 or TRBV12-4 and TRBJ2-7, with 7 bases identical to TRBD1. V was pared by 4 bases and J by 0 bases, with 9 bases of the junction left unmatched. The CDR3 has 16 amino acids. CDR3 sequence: CASSYLTGQLSYEQYF. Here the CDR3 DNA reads TGTGCCAGCAGTTACCTAACGGGACAGCTCTCCTACGAGCAGTACTTC.

The chain's CDR3 is CASSIRGSYNEQFF. In nucleotides, the CDR3 is TGTGCCAGCAGTATCAGGGGGTCCTACAATGAGCAGTTCTTC. The V and J genes are TRBV2 and TRBJ2-1; 7 nucleotides align to TRBD1. V gave up 5 bases and J gave up 1 base; unmatched junction bases: 2. The CDR3 spans 14 residues. The V gene's germline CDR1 is SNHLY and CDR2 FYNNEI. The full variable domain, with the rest looked up from reference TRBV2 and TRBJ2-1, is EPEVTQTPSHQVTQMGQEVILRCVPISNHLYFYWYRQILGQKVEFLVSFYNNEISEKSEIFDDQFSVERPDGSNFTLKIRSTKLEDSAMYFCASSIRGSYNEQFFGPGTRLTVL.